This paragraph reports one T cell receptor beta chain. The repertoire was sequenced with immunoSEQ multiplex PCR; TCRdb's copy has only in-frame clones and lacks some. This sample carries fewer than 450,000 clones, roughly 87% of them seen once, and the ten largest clones take approximately 0.55%. V dropped 5 bases and J dropped 4 bases, with 12 bases sitting between them. CDR1 is LGHNT, CDR2 FRNRAP, per germline. The CDR3 has 14 amino acids. This sample stems from a study of blood T cell repertoires in COVID-19. Participant ages covered roughly 18 to 89 years across about two dozen US areas. Among Cohort 3 donors, those recovered had two negative PCRs, clearance, or symptom resolution.

The sequence derives from a man aged 18 to 29 who had recovered from COVID-19. Sequencing was done on a sample of PBMCs or T cells enriched from blood (not recorded which). The chain joins TRBV12-5 to TRBJ1-3; D is uncertain. CDR3 sequence: CASGLSGTGNTIYF. The CDR3, as DNA: TGTGCTAGTGGTCTTTCAGGTACCGGAAACACCATATATTTT.